These 11 T cell receptor beta chains were sequenced from one sample in a study of shared clonotypes between healthy human individuals (dated by TCRdb to about 2020). The protocol used for the library was the immunoSEQ multiplex PCR assay. What TCRdb holds here is the immuneACCESS table cut down to in-frame rearrangements. Part of the clones is not present; checked against another copy, under half of the missing clones reflect an unresolved V gene, and the others are unexplained. The sample includes about 2.4 million clones, with approximately 94% observed a single time. 0.11% to 0.15% of the sample is in the top ten clones. Sequencing input: naive CD4+ T cells sorted from blood. The sample's cell subset or site label, decoded: CD45RA+ positively selected. These receptors all come from a man aged 18 to 35 in good health.

V usage is TRBV30 and J usage is TRBJ1-6; D remains ambiguous. The CDR3 has 13 amino acids. The germline V gene encodes CDR1 GTSNPN and CDR2 SVGIG (reference sequence). Trimming pared 1 base from V and 7 bases from J, leaving 8 bases between. The CDR3 loop reads CAWSEGGNSPLHF. Here the CDR3 DNA reads TGTGCCTGGAGTGAGGGAGGGAATTCACCCCTCCACTTT.

This chain uses TRBV5-1 with TRBJ1-2; the D gene is possibly TRBD1 (5 bases). The ends were cut back, 3 bases at V and 5 bases at J, with 8 bases in the middle. This CDR3 contains 12 residues. CDR1 and CDR2 from the germline V gene are SGHRS and YFSETQ. The CDR3 DNA reads as TGCGCCAGCAGCTCGACAGAGTATGGCTACACCTTC. This translates into CASSSTEYGYTF.

V usage is TRBV15 and J usage is TRBJ1-5; D remains unclear. CDR1 is LNHNV and CDR2 is YYDKDF in the germline V gene (reference sequence). The V gene lost 2 bases and the J gene lost 3 bases, with 5 bases spanning the gap. CDR3 size: 13 residues. CDR3 in DNA: TGTGCCACCAGCAGAAACACCAATCAGCCCCAGCATTTT. Its translation is CATSRNTNQPQHF.

The chain uses TRBV6-1 and TRBJ1-6; a weak D match, TRBD1 (5 bases). CDR1 and CDR2 from the germline V gene are MNHNS and SASEGT. The germline V and J ends were trimmed by 2 bases and 9 bases, with 11 bases remaining between them. This CDR3 contains 14 residues. CDR3 loop: CASSERRESSPLHF. Written as DNA, the CDR3 is TGTGCCAGCAGTGAACGCAGGGAAAGTTCACCCCTCCACTTT.

This chain links TRBV28 with TRBJ2-1, with D possibly being TRBD1 or TRBD2 (6 bases each). Germline CDR1 is MDHEN and CDR2 is SYDVKM. The CDR3 loop spans 16 amino acids. V was cut by 3 bases and J by 1 base, with 13 bases left in between. The CDR3 sequence: CASSFAWGASYNEQFF. CDR3 sequence (DNA): TGTGCCAGCAGTTTTGCCTGGGGGGCGTCCTACAATGAGCAGTTCTTC. Together with reference TRBV28 and TRBJ2-1, the CDR3 gives the full variable domain: DVKVTQSSRYLVKRTGEKVFLECVQDMDHENMFWYRQDPGLGLRLIYFSYDVKMKEKGDIPEGYSVSREKKERFSLILESASTNQTSMYLCASSFAWGASYNEQFFGPGTRLTVL.

Points on this clone: The sample contains more than one DNA sequence encoding this CDR3. V is TRBV7-2 and J is TRBJ2-7; TRBD2 matches 11 bases. The V gene end was trimmed by 4 bases and the J gene end by 2 bases; junction bases not matched to a gene: 4. Germline CDR1 reads SGHTA; CDR2 reads FQGNSA. The CDR3 consists of 15 residues. DNA for the CDR3: TGTGCCAGCAGCTCAGGACTAGCGGGCACCTACGAGCAGTACTTC. Amino acids: CASSSGLAGTYEQYF.

This rearrangement joins TRBV6-1 to TRBJ1-1; the D gene is possibly TRBD1 (5 bases). The V end was cut by 3 bases, the J end by 0 bases, with 11 bases between. Germline V CDR1 and CDR2: MNHNS, SASEGT. This CDR3 comprises 15 residues. CDR3 bases: TGTGCCAGCAGTGATCCAGGGCAGATGAACACTGAAGCTTTCTTT. As protein: CASSDPGQMNTEAFF.

The chain couples TRBV6-6 to TRBJ2-7; 7 positions agree with TRBD2. The ends lost 7 bases at V and 1 base at J; junction bases unmatched: 10. From germline, CDR1 is MNHNY and CDR2 SVGAGI (reference sequence). The CDR3 runs 15 residues. The CDR3 coding sequence is TGTGCCAGCACTTTACTGTCTAGCGGTTCCTACGAGCAGTACTTC. It encodes CASTLLSSGSYEQYF.

This chain links TRBV5-4 with TRBJ2-5; D perhaps matches TRBD1 (6 bases). V lost 1 base and J 5 bases, leaving 18 bases between the germline ends. The CDR3 runs to 16 residues. CDR1 and CDR2 (germline): SGHNT, YYREEE (reference sequence). The CDR3 DNA reads as TGTGCCAGCAGCTTGTCGCCAGGGGATAGGGGGGAGACCCAGTACTTC. Translation gives CASSLSPGDRGETQYF.

The chain carries TRBV18 and TRBJ2-3; no clear D gene. Germline CDR1 reads KGHSH; CDR2 reads LQKENI. The V end lost 4 bases, the J end lost 2 bases, and 7 bases lay between the germline ends. CDR3 length: 13 residues. The CDR3 DNA follows: TGTGCCAGCTCACGGCTGGACACAGATACGCAGTATTTT. Its translation is CASSRLDTDTQYF. The variable domain in full, completed from reference TRBV18 and TRBJ2-3, reads NAGVMQNPRHLVRRRGQEARLRCSPMKGHSHVYWYRQLPEEGLKFMVYLQKENIIDESGMPKERFSAEFPKEGPSILRIQQVVRGDSAAYFCASSRLDTDTQYFGPGTRLTVL.

The chain has TRBV10-2 and TRBJ2-6, with 7 bases fitting TRBD2. CDR1 WSHSY and CDR2 SAAADI come from the germline V gene. The trim removed 8 bases at V and 0 bases at J, leaving 10 bases unmatched. The CDR3 runs to 17 residues. The DNA of the CDR3 is TGCGCCAGCCTGGGAGGGGATATTCTCTCTGGGGCCAACGTCCTGACTTTC. Residues: CASLGGDILSGANVLTF.